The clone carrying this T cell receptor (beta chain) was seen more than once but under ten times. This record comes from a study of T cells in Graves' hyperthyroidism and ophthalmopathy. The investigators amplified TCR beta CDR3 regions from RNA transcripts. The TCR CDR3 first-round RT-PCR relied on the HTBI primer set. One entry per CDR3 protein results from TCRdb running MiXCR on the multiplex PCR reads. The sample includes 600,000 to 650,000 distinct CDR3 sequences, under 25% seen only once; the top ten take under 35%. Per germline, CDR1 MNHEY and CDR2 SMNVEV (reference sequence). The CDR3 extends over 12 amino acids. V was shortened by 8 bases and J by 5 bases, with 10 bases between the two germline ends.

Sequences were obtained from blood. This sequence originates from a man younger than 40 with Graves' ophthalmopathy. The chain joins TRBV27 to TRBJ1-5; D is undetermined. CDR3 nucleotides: TGTGCCAGCTTGGGTCGTTATCAGCCCCAGCATTTT. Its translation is CASLGRYQPQHF.